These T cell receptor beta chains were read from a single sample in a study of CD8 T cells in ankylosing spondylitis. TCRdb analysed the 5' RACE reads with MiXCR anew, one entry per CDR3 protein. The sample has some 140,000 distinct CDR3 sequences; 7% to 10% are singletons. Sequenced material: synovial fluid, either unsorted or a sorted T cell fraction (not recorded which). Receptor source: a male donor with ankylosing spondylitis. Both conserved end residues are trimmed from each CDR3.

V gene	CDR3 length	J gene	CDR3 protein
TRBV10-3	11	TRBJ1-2	AIRGTAVYGYT
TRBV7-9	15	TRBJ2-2	ASSFPLTGPNTGELF
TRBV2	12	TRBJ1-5	ASSGQSENQPQH
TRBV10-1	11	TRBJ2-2	ASSATLKGELF
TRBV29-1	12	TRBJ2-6	SVMAGGGANVLT
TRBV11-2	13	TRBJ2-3	ASSLVDGREDTQY
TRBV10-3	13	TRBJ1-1	AISDGGRRFTEAF
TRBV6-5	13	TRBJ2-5	ASSYPAGAGETQY
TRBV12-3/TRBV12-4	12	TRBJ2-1	ASSLVVGGHEQF
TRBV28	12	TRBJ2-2	ASGPRREGWELF
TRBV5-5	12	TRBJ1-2	ASSLGGYNYGYT
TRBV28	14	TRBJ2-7	ASSPIDRGHSYEQY
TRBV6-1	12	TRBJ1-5	ASRTPLFYQPQH